A selection of T cell receptor beta chains follows, all from one sample in a study of T cell repertoires in cytomegalovirus infection. One entry per CDR3 protein results from TCRdb running MiXCR on the reads. The sample carries 300,000 or so distinct CDR3 sequences, roughly a quarter recorded once. Sequenced: PBMCs. These receptors originate from a human donor in good health (CMV status not recorded). Some clones in this sample may be carry-over from other donors' samples. CDR3s include the opening cysteine and the closing phenylalanine or tryptophan. A D gene is named only where the DNA matches it firmly. Clone sizes are given selectively: once, few, many, or a class where the clone is expanded.

v_gene	abundance	j_gene	d_gene	CDR3nt	CDR3aa
TRBV7-8	few	TRBJ1-2	TRBD1	TGTGCCAGCAGCTTAGATCAGGGGGCGATCACCTTC	CASSLDQGAITF
TRBV24-1	-	TRBJ1-1	TRBD1	TGTGCCACCAGGCAGGGGGTGAGCACTGAAGCTTTCTTT	CATRQGVSTEAFF
TRBV7-2	many	TRBJ2-1	-	TGTGCCAGCAGCTTAAGGTGGGGTAATGAGCAGTTCTTC	CASSLRWGNEQFF
TRBV5-1	-	TRBJ2-1	TRBD2	TGCGCCAGCAGCTTGGCCGCGGGAGGGCCGTTCAATGAGCAGTTCTTC	CASSLAAGGPFNEQFF
TRBV28	few	TRBJ2-7	-	TGTGCCAGCAGTTTATTCGGTGGGTTCTACGAGCAGTACTTC	CASSLFGGFYEQYF
TRBV7-9	-	TRBJ2-3	-	TGTGCCAGCAGCCCCGTTGGGGTAGCGGCAGATACGCAGTATTTT	CASSPVGVAADTQYF
TRBV9	few	TRBJ1-2	TRBD1	TGTGCCAGCAGCCCCAGCCTGGACAGGTCCTATGGCTACACCTTC	CASSPSLDRSYGYTF
TRBV6-6	few	TRBJ2-5	TRBD2	TGTGCCAGCACCAAGACTAGCGATGGGGCCCAGTACTTC	CASTKTSDGAQYF
TRBV28	few	TRBJ2-2	TRBD1	TGTGCCAGCAGTTTAAGAAGAGGAACAGGGGCATCCGGGGAGCTGTTTTTT	CASSLRRGTGASGELFF
TRBV6-1	many	TRBJ2-7	-	TGTGCCAGCACCCTAGACCCTAACAAGCAGTACTTC	CASTLDPNKQYF
TRBV7-2	many	TRBJ1-3	-	TGTGCCAGCAGCTCCCCTGCCTCTGGAAACACCATATATTTT	CASSSPASGNTIYF
TRBV11-2	many	TRBJ2-3	-	TGTGCCAGCAGCTTATTTCCGGGGGCCACAGATACGCAGTATTTT	CASSLFPGATDTQYF
TRBV28	-	TRBJ1-1	-	TGTGCCAGCAGAAGGGGCGAAACTTTCTTT	CASRRGETFF
TRBV7-8	-	TRBJ2-3	TRBD2	TGTGCCAGCAGCTTATCACCGGGACTAGTCTCAGATACGCAGTATTTT	CASSLSPGLVSDTQYF
TRBV29-1	-	TRBJ2-6	-	TGCAGCGTTGAAGATCGAGGGCCTGGGGCCAACGTCCTGACTTTC	CSVEDRGPGANVLTF
TRBV28	few	TRBJ2-7	-	TGTGCCAGCAGCGAGCAGGGCGACGAGCAGTACTTC	CASSEQGDEQYF
TRBV2	-	TRBJ2-6	-	TGTGCCAGCAGTGCCCAGGGCTCTGGGGCCAACGTCCTGACTTTC	CASSAQGSGANVLTF
TRBV5-4	-	TRBJ2-3	TRBD2	TGTGCCAGCAGTCCGCCTAGCGGGAGACAAGATACGCAGTATTTT	CASSPPSGRQDTQYF
TRBV28	few	TRBJ1-5	-	TGTGCCAGCAATCCCTCGCGTAATCAGCCCCAGCATTTT	CASNPSRNQPQHF
TRBV7-2	-	TRBJ1-2	-	TGTGCCAGCAGCTTAGTCCCCCCCAATGGCATATCTAACTATGGCTACACCTTC	CASSLVPPNGISNYGYTF
TRBV6-5	few	TRBJ2-1	-	TGTGCCAGCAGTAAACGACTAGTCGGGAATGAGCAGTTCTTC	CASSKRLVGNEQFF
TRBV12-3/TRBV12-4	-	TRBJ1-4	TRBD1	TGTGCCAGCAGGGCGGGACAGGGGGCCGGGGAAAAACTGTTTTTT	CASRAGQGAGEKLFF
TRBV7-9	many	TRBJ1-1	-	TGTGCCAGCAGCCCGGAGGGGACACCCGTGAACACTGAAGCTTTCTTT	CASSPEGTPVNTEAFF
TRBV7-2	few	TRBJ1-1	TRBD1	TGTGCCAGCAGTTTGAACAGGGGGACTGAAGCTTTCTTT	CASSLNRGTEAFF
TRBV23-1	-	TRBJ2-1	-	TGCGCCAGCAGTCAACCACAGGGAGGGGCTACTACTACTTTCTACAATGAGCAGTTCTTC	CASSQPQGGATTTFYNEQFF
TRBV5-1	few	TRBJ2-1	-	TGCGCCAGCAGCTTGGTTGTGGACAATGAGCAGTTCTTC	CASSLVVDNEQFF
TRBV6-1	-	TRBJ2-3	-	TGTGCCAGCAGTGAAGCGGTTCGGGATACGCAGTATTTT	CASSEAVRDTQYF
TRBV5-1	-	TRBJ2-7	TRBD2	TGCGCCAGCAGCCCTGGGTTAGCGGGAGTGAGGGCCTACGAGCAGTACTTC	CASSPGLAGVRAYEQYF
TRBV7-2	many	TRBJ2-7	-	TGTGCCAGCAGCCCGAGTGGAGCTCCCTACGAGCAGTACTTC	CASSPSGAPYEQYF
TRBV19	once	TRBJ1-1	-	TGTGCCAGTATTTCCACCCCAGGGCTTGAAGCTTTCTTT	CASISTPGLEAFF
TRBV5-6	-	TRBJ2-1	-	TGTGCCAGCAGCTTGGGGGCCACGGCGGAGTTCTTC	CASSLGATAEFF
TRBV10-3	many	TRBJ2-2	TRBD2	TGTGCCATCAGGACTAGCGGGATAGGGGCGAACACCGGGGAGCTGTTTTTT	CAIRTSGIGANTGELFF
TRBV11-2	-	TRBJ2-7	-	TGTGCCAGCAGCTCAGAGATACAGCTCTACGAGCAGTACTTC	CASSSEIQLYEQYF
TRBV7-2	many	TRBJ1-1	-	TGTGCCAGCAGCCCGTGGGGGGTGGCAGCTTTCTTT	CASSPWGVAAFF
TRBV7-2	many	TRBJ2-5	-	TGTGCCAGCGGGGGGGGACAGATCATAGAGACCCAGTACTTC	CASGGGQIIETQYF
TRBV7-2	many	TRBJ2-5	-	TGTGCCAGCAGCCCTGGAGGGGCCCAGTACTTC	CASSPGGAQYF
TRBV2	-	TRBJ2-5	-	TGTGCCAGCGGTGATGGGCGGCCACCAGAGACCCAGTACTTC	CASGDGRPPETQYF
TRBV9	few	TRBJ2-2	-	TGTGCCAGCAGCGTAGTGAAGACGAACACCGGGGAGCTGTTTTTT	CASSVVKTNTGELFF
TRBV7-2	few	TRBJ2-1	-	TGTGCCAGCAGCTTGACAACATACAATGAGCAGTTCTTC	CASSLTTYNEQFF
TRBV6-8	-	TRBJ2-7	-	TGTGCCAGCAGCAAAGGGGCAGGGGAATACGAGCAGTACTTC	CASSKGAGEYEQYF
TRBV19	-	TRBJ2-7	-	TGTGCCAGTAGCACGGGGGACTCCTACTCCTACGAGCAGTACTTC	CASSTGDSYSYEQYF